This T cell receptor beta chain was sequenced in a study of blood T cell repertoires in COVID-19. The table came from immunoSEQ multiplex PCR; TCRdb's copy has only in-frame clones and leaves some out. The table has about 110,000 clones, around 80% seen once. The CDR3 loop spans 12 amino acids. The germline V gene encodes CDR1 SQVTM and CDR2 ANQGSEA. Trimming left V 4 bases short and J 2 bases short, with 6 bases between. Source material: peripheral blood. This chain links TRBV29-1 with TRBJ2-1; D ambiguous. The source of this sequence is a man of 80 years or more with COVID-19, enrolled during active disease. The CDR3 loop reads CSVVAAYNEQFF. The CDR3, as DNA: TGCAGCGTTGTGGCGGCCTACAATGAGCAGTTCTTC.